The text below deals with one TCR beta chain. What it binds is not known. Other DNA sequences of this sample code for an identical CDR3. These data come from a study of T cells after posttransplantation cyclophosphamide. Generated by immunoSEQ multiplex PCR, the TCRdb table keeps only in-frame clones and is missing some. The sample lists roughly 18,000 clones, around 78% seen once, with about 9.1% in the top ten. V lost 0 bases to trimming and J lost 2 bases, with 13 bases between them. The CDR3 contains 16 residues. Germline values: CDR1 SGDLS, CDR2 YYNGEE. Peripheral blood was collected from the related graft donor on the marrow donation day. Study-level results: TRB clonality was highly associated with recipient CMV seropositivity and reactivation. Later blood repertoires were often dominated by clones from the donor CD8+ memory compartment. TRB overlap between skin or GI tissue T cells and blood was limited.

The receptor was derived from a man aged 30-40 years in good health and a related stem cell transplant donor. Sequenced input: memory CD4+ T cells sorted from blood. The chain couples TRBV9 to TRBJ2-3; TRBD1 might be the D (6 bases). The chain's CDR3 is CASSVVAGEPTDTQYF. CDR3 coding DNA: TGTGCCAGCAGCGTAGTGGCAGGGGAACCCACAGATACGCAGTATTTT.